The following is a TCR beta chain sequence with its context. Its antigen is unidentified. Nobody among the patients had been given any treatment before thyroid surgery. In the authors' workflow: Across clinicopathological groups, CDR3 differences served as the basis for building a distant-metastasis classifier for papillary thyroid cancer. MiXCR re-clonotyped the PCR reads for TCRdb. The V and J calls come from TCRdb's annotation, not from the publication. This repertoire shows 12,000 or so clones, roughly 30% found once; its top ten account for 12%. Trimming stripped 2 bases from V and 6 bases from J, with 8 bases between. Germline lookup yields CDR1 SEHNR and CDR2 FQNEAQ (reference sequence). The CDR3 consists of 12 residues. The data belong to a study of metastatic and nonmetastatic thyroid tumors. Study information: Where malignant and benign thyroid patients were concerned, repertoires were compared across blood and tumor or nodule tissue. Study-wide results and caveats: Patients with malignant thyroid tumors reportedly had significantly higher TCR beta diversity than those with benign nodules, in blood and tumor.

The genes are TRBV7-9 and TRBJ2-7; the D gene is possibly TRBD1 (6 bases). Material for sequencing was tumor tissue. This TCR came from a female donor with papillary thyroid cancer or a benign thyroid nodule (not recorded which). Some clones in this sample may be carry-over from other donors' samples. For the CDR3, the DNA is TGTGCCAGCAGCTTATTACAGGGCGAGCAGTACTTC. Its protein product is CASSLLQGEQYF.